These T cell receptor beta chains were read from a single sample in a study of T-cell memory formation after mild COVID-19. TCRdb re-called the 5' RACE reads with MiXCR, one entry per CDR3 protein. The sample holds roughly 52,000 distinct CDR3 sequences, approximately 7.6% seen once. The material sequenced was PBMCs or a T cell subset sorted from them (not recorded which). These receptors were obtained from a man in his late teens or twenties who had mild COVID-19 (a few samples of this study predate the infection). Cell type and time point are not known. Each CDR3 is given with its conserved first and last residue. The D gene is left open where the match is weak. Only part of the rows carry a size: once, few, many, or a class if the clone is expanded.

CDR3 length: 13; clone size: -; J gene: TRBJ1-2; V gene: TRBV30; D gene: TRBD1; CDR3 protein: CAWSAGQGGGYTF; CDR3 DNA: TGTGCCTGGAGCGCCGGACAGGGGGGAGGCTACACCTTC
CDR3 length: 14; clone size: few; J gene: TRBJ2-7; V gene: TRBV12-3/TRBV12-4; D gene: -; CDR3 protein: CASSSRTLPYEQYF; CDR3 DNA: TGTGCCAGCAGTAGCCGGACCCTGCCCTACGAGCAGTACTTC
CDR3 length: 13; clone size: -; J gene: TRBJ1-1; V gene: TRBV5-1; D gene: -; CDR3 protein: CASSLLGLKEAFF; CDR3 DNA: TGCGCCAGCAGCTTGCTCGGACTGAAGGAAGCTTTCTTT
CDR3 length: 11; clone size: many; J gene: TRBJ2-1; V gene: TRBV20-1; D gene: -; CDR3 protein: CSAPFWNEQFF; CDR3 DNA: TGCAGTGCCCCGTTCTGGAATGAGCAGTTCTTC
CDR3 length: 15; clone size: few; J gene: TRBJ1-6; V gene: TRBV5-6; D gene: -; CDR3 protein: CASGLRHSYNSPLHF; CDR3 DNA: TGTGCCAGCGGACTGCGGCACTCCTATAATTCACCCCTCCACTTT
CDR3 length: 15; clone size: -; J gene: TRBJ1-1; V gene: TRBV5-1; D gene: -; CDR3 protein: CASSHQQGGNTEAFF; CDR3 DNA: TGCGCCAGCAGCCACCAACAGGGAGGGAACACTGAAGCTTTCTTT
CDR3 length: 12; clone size: few; J gene: TRBJ2-3; V gene: TRBV3-1; D gene: -; CDR3 protein: CASSHVGKDMAF; CDR3 DNA: TGTGCCAGCAGCCATGTGGGGAAGGACATGGCGTTT
CDR3 length: 15; clone size: -; J gene: TRBJ2-5; V gene: TRBV7-2; D gene: TRBD2; CDR3 protein: CASSLLAGGLETQYF; CDR3 DNA: TGTGCCAGCAGCTTACTAGCGGGGGGGCTAGAGACCCAGTACTTC
CDR3 length: 14; clone size: few; J gene: TRBJ2-5; V gene: TRBV6-5; D gene: -; CDR3 protein: CASSSRQDGETQYF; CDR3 DNA: TGTGCCAGCAGCTCCCGACAGGATGGGGAGACCCAGTACTTC
CDR3 length: 16; clone size: many; J gene: TRBJ1-5; V gene: TRBV5-1; D gene: -; CDR3 protein: CASSPGVSSLGQPQHF; CDR3 DNA: TGCGCCAGCAGCCCGGGTGTTAGCAGTCTCGGTCAGCCCCAGCATTTT
CDR3 length: 13; clone size: -; J gene: TRBJ1-3; V gene: TRBV12-3/TRBV12-4; D gene: -; CDR3 protein: CASSLRSGNTIYF; CDR3 DNA: TGTGCCAGCAGTTTACGCTCTGGAAACACCATATATTTT
CDR3 length: 13; clone size: many; J gene: TRBJ2-3; V gene: TRBV19; D gene: -; CDR3 protein: CATRGRGSDTQYF; CDR3 DNA: TGTGCCACCCGAGGAAGGGGGTCGGATACGCAGTATTTT
CDR3 length: 16; clone size: -; J gene: TRBJ2-5; V gene: TRBV5-1; D gene: -; CDR3 protein: CASSLFPGVEGETQYF; CDR3 DNA: TGCGCCAGCAGCTTGTTTCCCGGGGTGGAGGGGGAGACCCAGTACTTC
CDR3 length: 14; clone size: many; J gene: TRBJ2-3; V gene: TRBV5-4; D gene: -; CDR3 protein: CASSLAGDSDTQYF; CDR3 DNA: TGTGCCAGCAGCTTGGCGGGGGATTCAGATACGCAGTATTTT
CDR3 length: 17; clone size: many; J gene: TRBJ2-2; V gene: TRBV4-3; D gene: -; CDR3 protein: CASSQDLRTPNTGELFF; CDR3 DNA: TGCGCCAGCAGCCAAGATCTGAGGACACCGAACACCGGGGAGCTGTTTTTT
CDR3 length: 15; clone size: many; J gene: TRBJ2-3; V gene: TRBV11-3; D gene: -; CDR3 protein: CASSPGLRGEDTQYF; CDR3 DNA: TGTGCCAGCAGCCCGGGACTCCGGGGAGAGGATACGCAGTATTTT
CDR3 length: 14; clone size: few; J gene: TRBJ2-1; V gene: TRBV18; D gene: -; CDR3 protein: CASSPAGSYNEQFF; CDR3 DNA: TGTGCCAGCTCACCAGCGGGGTCTTACAATGAGCAGTTCTTC
CDR3 length: 14; clone size: -; J gene: TRBJ2-4; V gene: TRBV20-1; D gene: -; CDR3 protein: CSATNPGVRNIQYF; CDR3 DNA: TGCAGTGCTACCAACCCAGGGGTACGAAACATTCAGTACTTC
CDR3 length: 15; clone size: many; J gene: TRBJ2-3; V gene: TRBV5-1; D gene: -; CDR3 protein: CASSLGPTVTDTQYF; CDR3 DNA: TGCGCCAGCAGCTTGGGACCTACGGTGACAGATACGCAGTATTTT
CDR3 length: 15; clone size: many; J gene: TRBJ2-5; V gene: TRBV11-2; D gene: -; CDR3 protein: CASSLPGRGGETQYF; CDR3 DNA: TGTGCCAGCAGCCTCCCGGGAAGGGGGGGGGAGACCCAGTACTTC
CDR3 length: 14; clone size: -; J gene: TRBJ2-1; V gene: TRBV7-2; D gene: -; CDR3 protein: CASSLGHRGNEQFF; CDR3 DNA: TGTGCCAGCAGCTTAGGACACCGGGGCAATGAGCAGTTCTTC
CDR3 length: 13; clone size: -; J gene: TRBJ1-1; V gene: TRBV12-5; D gene: -; CDR3 protein: CASGPRRYTEAFF; CDR3 DNA: TGTGCTAGTGGTCCCCGGAGGTACACTGAAGCTTTCTTT
CDR3 length: 13; clone size: -; J gene: TRBJ1-2; V gene: TRBV7-2; D gene: -; CDR3 protein: CASSLGRVDGYTF; CDR3 DNA: TGTGCCAGCAGCTTGGGCAGGGTGGATGGCTACACCTTC
CDR3 length: 15; clone size: -; J gene: TRBJ2-1; V gene: TRBV3-1; D gene: -; CDR3 protein: CASSQNPGSNNEQFF; CDR3 DNA: TGTGCCAGCAGCCAAAATCCGGGGTCTAACAATGAGCAGTTCTTC
CDR3 length: 14; clone size: many; J gene: TRBJ2-3; V gene: TRBV4-3; D gene: -; CDR3 protein: CASSQREAADTQYF; CDR3 DNA: TGCGCCAGCAGCCAGAGGGAAGCGGCAGATACGCAGTATTTT
CDR3 length: 17; clone size: few; J gene: TRBJ2-5; V gene: TRBV5-1; D gene: TRBD2; CDR3 protein: CASSLLSSGGNRETQYF; CDR3 DNA: TGCGCCAGCAGCTTACTAAGTAGCGGGGGAAATCGAGAGACCCAGTACTTC
CDR3 length: 15; clone size: few; J gene: TRBJ2-5; V gene: TRBV5-1; D gene: -; CDR3 protein: CASSLESGARETQYF; CDR3 DNA: TGCGCCAGCAGCTTGGAGTCCGGGGCCCGAGAGACCCAGTACTTC
CDR3 length: 14; clone size: few; J gene: TRBJ1-1; V gene: TRBV5-1; D gene: -; CDR3 protein: CASSIQGQNTEAFF; CDR3 DNA: TGCGCCAGCAGCATCCAGGGACAGAACACTGAAGCTTTCTTT
CDR3 length: 12; clone size: few; J gene: TRBJ1-2; V gene: TRBV6-5; D gene: TRBD1; CDR3 protein: CATHNRGYGYTF; CDR3 DNA: TGTGCCACCCATAACAGGGGGTATGGCTACACCTTC
CDR3 length: 12; clone size: few; J gene: TRBJ2-3; V gene: TRBV6-6; D gene: -; CDR3 protein: CASSTKGDTQYF; CDR3 DNA: TGTGCCAGCAGTACCAAGGGGGATACGCAGTATTTT
CDR3 length: 14; clone size: -; J gene: TRBJ2-6; V gene: TRBV5-1; D gene: -; CDR3 protein: CASSFRSGANVLTF; CDR3 DNA: TGCGCCAGCAGCTTCAGAAGTGGGGCCAACGTCCTGACTTTC
CDR3 length: 14; clone size: -; J gene: TRBJ2-7; V gene: TRBV12-3/TRBV12-4; D gene: TRBD2; CDR3 protein: CASTRAGGQGEQYF; CDR3 DNA: TGTGCCAGCACCCGAGCGGGGGGTCAAGGGGAGCAGTACTTC
CDR3 length: 13; clone size: -; J gene: TRBJ1-5; V gene: TRBV20-1; D gene: TRBD1; CDR3 protein: CSGGTGGGQPQHF; CDR3 DNA: TGCAGTGGCGGGACAGGGGGAGGACAGCCCCAGCATTTT
CDR3 length: 14; clone size: -; J gene: TRBJ1-5; V gene: TRBV19; D gene: -; CDR3 protein: CASGDTFRNQPQHF; CDR3 DNA: TGTGCCAGTGGGGACACCTTCCGCAATCAGCCCCAGCATTTT
CDR3 length: 14; clone size: many; J gene: TRBJ2-1; V gene: TRBV11-2; D gene: -; CDR3 protein: CASSSPRGPRGQFF; CDR3 DNA: TGTGCCAGCAGCTCTCCTCGGGGGCCGAGGGGGCAGTTCTTC
CDR3 length: 14; clone size: many; J gene: TRBJ1-1; V gene: TRBV7-2; D gene: -; CDR3 protein: CASSSVIISAEAFF; CDR3 DNA: TGTGCCAGCAGCTCGGTGATTATAAGCGCTGAAGCTTTCTTT
CDR3 length: 15; clone size: few; J gene: TRBJ2-3; V gene: TRBV12-3/TRBV12-4; D gene: TRBD2; CDR3 protein: CASSARGGITDTQYF; CDR3 DNA: TGTGCCAGCAGTGCGCGGGGGGGAATCACAGATACGCAGTATTTT
CDR3 length: 15; clone size: -; J gene: TRBJ2-5; V gene: TRBV7-2; D gene: -; CDR3 protein: CASSRRTGRAETQYF; CDR3 DNA: TGTGCCAGCAGCCGCCGGACAGGGAGGGCAGAGACCCAGTACTTC
CDR3 length: 12; clone size: many; J gene: TRBJ2-7; V gene: TRBV5-1; D gene: -; CDR3 protein: CASSLPSYEQYF; CDR3 DNA: TGCGCCAGCAGCTTACCAAGCTACGAGCAGTACTTC
CDR3 length: 15; clone size: many; J gene: TRBJ1-1; V gene: TRBV4-2; D gene: TRBD1; CDR3 protein: CASSQAGQGSTEAFF; CDR3 DNA: TGTGCCAGCAGCCAAGCGGGACAGGGAAGCACTGAAGCTTTCTTT
CDR3 length: 14; clone size: many; J gene: TRBJ2-3; V gene: TRBV12-3/TRBV12-4; D gene: -; CDR3 protein: CASSRRGAGDTQYF; CDR3 DNA: TGTGCCAGCAGTCGCCGGGGGGCGGGGGATACGCAGTATTTT
CDR3 length: 11; clone size: few; J gene: TRBJ2-7; V gene: TRBV3-1; D gene: -; CDR3 protein: CASSNRYEQYF; CDR3 DNA: TGTGCCAGCAGTAACAGGTACGAGCAGTACTTC
CDR3 length: 16; clone size: -; J gene: TRBJ1-1; V gene: TRBV27; D gene: -; CDR3 protein: CASSRYTGWGNTEAFF; CDR3 DNA: TGTGCCAGCAGTCGATACACAGGTTGGGGGAACACTGAAGCTTTCTTT
CDR3 length: 15; clone size: -; J gene: TRBJ2-5; V gene: TRBV25-1; D gene: -; CDR3 protein: CASSESGRMGETQYF; CDR3 DNA: TGTGCCAGCAGTGAATCCGGGCGGATGGGGGAGACCCAGTACTTC
CDR3 length: 15; clone size: -; J gene: TRBJ2-2; V gene: TRBV5-1; D gene: -; CDR3 protein: CASSLTGVPTGELFF; CDR3 DNA: TGCGCCAGCAGCTTGACAGGTGTGCCCACCGGGGAGCTGTTTTTT
CDR3 length: 14; clone size: few; J gene: TRBJ2-2; V gene: TRBV5-5; D gene: TRBD1; CDR3 protein: CAAGQGANTGELFF; CDR3 DNA: TGTGCCGCGGGACAGGGGGCGAACACCGGGGAGCTGTTTTTT
CDR3 length: 13; clone size: -; J gene: TRBJ2-1; V gene: TRBV19; D gene: -; CDR3 protein: CASSIKGVGEQFF; CDR3 DNA: TGTGCCAGTAGTATAAAGGGGGTCGGTGAGCAGTTCTTC
CDR3 length: 13; clone size: -; J gene: TRBJ1-1; V gene: TRBV12-3/TRBV12-4; D gene: TRBD1; CDR3 protein: CASRPTGATEAFF; CDR3 DNA: TGTGCCAGCAGACCGACAGGGGCCACTGAAGCTTTCTTT
CDR3 length: 15; clone size: -; J gene: TRBJ2-3; V gene: TRBV4-3; D gene: -; CDR3 protein: CASSQDRTLKDTQYF; CDR3 DNA: TGCGCCAGCAGCCAAGACAGGACCCTGAAGGATACGCAGTATTTT
CDR3 length: 11; clone size: -; J gene: TRBJ2-3; V gene: TRBV3-1; D gene: -; CDR3 protein: CASSQVDTQYF; CDR3 DNA: TGTGCCAGCAGCCAAGTAGATACGCAGTATTTT
CDR3 length: 14; clone size: few; J gene: TRBJ2-5; V gene: TRBV24-1; D gene: TRBD1; CDR3 protein: CATSDRAGGETQYF; CDR3 DNA: TGTGCCACCAGTGATCGGGCAGGGGGAGAGACCCAGTACTTC
CDR3 length: 16; clone size: many; J gene: TRBJ2-1; V gene: TRBV7-2; D gene: TRBD2; CDR3 protein: CASSPRGLAGENEQFF; CDR3 DNA: TGTGCCAGCAGCCCCAGGGGACTAGCGGGTGAGAATGAGCAGTTCTTC
CDR3 length: 13; clone size: -; J gene: TRBJ1-3; V gene: TRBV2; D gene: -; CDR3 protein: CASNGEAGNTIYF; CDR3 DNA: TGTGCCAGCAACGGGGAGGCAGGAAACACCATATATTTT
CDR3 length: 15; clone size: -; J gene: TRBJ2-2; V gene: TRBV2; D gene: TRBD1; CDR3 protein: CASSRQGTNTGELFF; CDR3 DNA: TGTGCCAGCAGCAGACAGGGGACGAACACCGGGGAGCTGTTTTTT
CDR3 length: 16; clone size: -; J gene: TRBJ2-3; V gene: TRBV11-3; D gene: -; CDR3 protein: CASSLRQGGPTDTQYF; CDR3 DNA: TGTGCCAGCAGCTTAAGACAGGGAGGGCCCACAGATACGCAGTATTTT
CDR3 length: 14; clone size: few; J gene: TRBJ2-1; V gene: TRBV6-1; D gene: -; CDR3 protein: CASSPFGGYNEQFF; CDR3 DNA: TGTGCCAGCAGTCCTTTTGGGGGGTACAATGAGCAGTTCTTC
CDR3 length: 13; clone size: many; J gene: TRBJ2-3; V gene: TRBV12-3/TRBV12-4; D gene: -; CDR3 protein: CASSFEGTDTQYF; CDR3 DNA: TGTGCCAGCAGTTTTGAGGGTACAGATACGCAGTATTTT
CDR3 length: 12; clone size: -; J gene: TRBJ1-1; V gene: TRBV3-1; D gene: -; CDR3 protein: CASSRRRTEAFF; CDR3 DNA: TGTGCCAGCAGCCGCCGGAGGACTGAAGCTTTCTTT
CDR3 length: 14; clone size: many; J gene: TRBJ2-5; V gene: TRBV27; D gene: -; CDR3 protein: CASSLSETQETQYF; CDR3 DNA: TGTGCCAGCAGCCTTAGCGAGACCCAAGAGACCCAGTACTTC
CDR3 length: 16; clone size: -; J gene: TRBJ1-3; V gene: TRBV12-3/TRBV12-4; D gene: TRBD1; CDR3 protein: CASSPRQGISGNTIYF; CDR3 DNA: TGTGCCAGCAGTCCCCGACAGGGCATCTCTGGAAACACCATATATTTT